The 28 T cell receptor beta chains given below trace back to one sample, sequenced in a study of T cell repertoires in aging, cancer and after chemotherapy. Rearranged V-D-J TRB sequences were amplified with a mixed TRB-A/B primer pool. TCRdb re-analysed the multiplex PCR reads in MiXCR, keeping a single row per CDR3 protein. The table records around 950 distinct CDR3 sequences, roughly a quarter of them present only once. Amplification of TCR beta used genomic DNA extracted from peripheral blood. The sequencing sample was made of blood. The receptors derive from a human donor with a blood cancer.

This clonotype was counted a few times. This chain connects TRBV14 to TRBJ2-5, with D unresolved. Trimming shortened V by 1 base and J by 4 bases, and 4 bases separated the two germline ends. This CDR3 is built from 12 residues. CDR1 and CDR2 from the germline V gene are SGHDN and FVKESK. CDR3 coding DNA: TGTGCCAGCAGCCAAGTAGGAGAGACCCAGTACTTC. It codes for CASSQVGETQYF.

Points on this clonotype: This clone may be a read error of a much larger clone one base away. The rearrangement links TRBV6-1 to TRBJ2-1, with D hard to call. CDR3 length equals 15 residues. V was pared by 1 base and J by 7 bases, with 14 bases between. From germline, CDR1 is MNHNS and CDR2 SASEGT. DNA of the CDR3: TGTGCCAGCAGTGAAGTGCTGGGTAGGGAAAATGAGCAGTTCTTC. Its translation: CASSEVLGRENEQFF.

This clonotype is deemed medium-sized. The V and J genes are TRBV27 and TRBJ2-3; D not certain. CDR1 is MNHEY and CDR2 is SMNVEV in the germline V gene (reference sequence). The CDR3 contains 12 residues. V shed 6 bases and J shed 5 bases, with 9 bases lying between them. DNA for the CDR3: TGTGCCAGCAGCCTACCGGGAGATACGCAGTATTTT. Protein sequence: CASSLPGDTQYF.

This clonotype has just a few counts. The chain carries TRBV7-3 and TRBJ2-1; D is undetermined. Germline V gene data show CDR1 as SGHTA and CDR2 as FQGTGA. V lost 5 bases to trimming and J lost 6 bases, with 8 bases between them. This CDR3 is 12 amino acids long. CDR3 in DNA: TGTGCCAGCAGCCTGACATTCAATGAGCAGTTCTTC. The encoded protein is CASSLTFNEQFF. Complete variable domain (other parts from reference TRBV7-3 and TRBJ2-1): GAGVSQTPSNKVTEKGKYVELRCDPISGHTALYWYRQSLGQGPEFLIYFQGTGAADDSGLPNDRFFAVRPEGSVSTLKIQRTERGDSAVYLCASSLTFNEQFFGPGTRLTVL.

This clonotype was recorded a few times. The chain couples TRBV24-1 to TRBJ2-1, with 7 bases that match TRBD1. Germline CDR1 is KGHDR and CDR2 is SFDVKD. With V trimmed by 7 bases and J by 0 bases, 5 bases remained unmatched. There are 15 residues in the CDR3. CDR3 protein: CATRRDSSSYNEQFF. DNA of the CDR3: TGTGCCACCAGGAGGGACAGTAGCTCCTACAATGAGCAGTTCTTC.

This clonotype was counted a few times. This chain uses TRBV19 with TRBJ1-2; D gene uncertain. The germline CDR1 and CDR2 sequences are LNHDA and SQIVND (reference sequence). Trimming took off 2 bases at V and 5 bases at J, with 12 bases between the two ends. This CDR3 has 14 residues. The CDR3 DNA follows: TGTGCCAGTAGTATATATGGCGAGGGATATGGCTACACCTTC. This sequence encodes CASSIYGEGYGYTF.

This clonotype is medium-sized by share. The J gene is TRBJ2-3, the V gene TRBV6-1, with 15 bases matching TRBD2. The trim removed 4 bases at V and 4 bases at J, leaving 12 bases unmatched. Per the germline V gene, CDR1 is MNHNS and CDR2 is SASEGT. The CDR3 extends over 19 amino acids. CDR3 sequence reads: CASSAGLAGGRRAADTQYF. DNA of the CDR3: TGTGCCAGCAGTGCCGGACTAGCGGGAGGGAGAAGAGCCGCAGATACGCAGTATTTT.

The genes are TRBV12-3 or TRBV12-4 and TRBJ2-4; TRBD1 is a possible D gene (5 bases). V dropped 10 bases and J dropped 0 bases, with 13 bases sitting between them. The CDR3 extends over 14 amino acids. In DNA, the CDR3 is TGTGCCACTACAGGTTTTTCAGCCAAAAACATTCAGTACTTC. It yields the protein CATTGFSAKNIQYF.

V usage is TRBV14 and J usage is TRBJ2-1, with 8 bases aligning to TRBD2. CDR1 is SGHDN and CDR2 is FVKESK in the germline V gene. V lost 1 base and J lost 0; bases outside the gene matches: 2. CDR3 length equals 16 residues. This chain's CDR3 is CASSQGGRRSYNEQFF. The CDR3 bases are TGTGCCAGCAGCCAAGGCGGGAGGCGCTCCTACAATGAGCAGTTCTTC.

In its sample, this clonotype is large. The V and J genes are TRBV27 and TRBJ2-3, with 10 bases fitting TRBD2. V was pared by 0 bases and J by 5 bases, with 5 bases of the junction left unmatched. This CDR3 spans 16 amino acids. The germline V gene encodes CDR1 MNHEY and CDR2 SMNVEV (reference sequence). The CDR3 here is CASSLSTSGMVDTQYF. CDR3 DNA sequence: TGTGCCAGCAGTTTATCTACTAGCGGGATGGTAGATACGCAGTATTTT.

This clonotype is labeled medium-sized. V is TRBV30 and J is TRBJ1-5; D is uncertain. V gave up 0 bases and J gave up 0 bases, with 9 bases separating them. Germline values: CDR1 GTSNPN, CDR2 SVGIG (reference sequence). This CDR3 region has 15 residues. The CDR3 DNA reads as TGTGCCTGGAGTGTAGGGCAGTATAGCAATCAGCCCCAGCATTTT. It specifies CAWSVGQYSNQPQHF.

CDR3 coding DNA: TGTGCCAGCAGCGCAGGTTCATGGGTTGTCGAGCAGTACTTC. This sequence encodes CASSAGSWVVEQYF. The chain has TRBV5-6 and TRBJ2-7; D is unclear. The germline V and J ends were trimmed by 4 bases and 6 bases, with 17 bases remaining between them. There are 14 residues in the CDR3. Looked up from germline, CDR1 is SGHDT and CDR2 is YYEEEE.

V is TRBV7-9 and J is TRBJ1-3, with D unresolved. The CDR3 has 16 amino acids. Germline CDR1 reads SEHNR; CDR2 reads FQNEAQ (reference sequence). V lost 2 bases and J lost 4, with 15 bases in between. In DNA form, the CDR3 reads TGTGCCAGCAGCTTAACTACCGACTTCAGGGGAAACACCATATATTTT. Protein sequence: CASSLTTDFRGNTIYF.

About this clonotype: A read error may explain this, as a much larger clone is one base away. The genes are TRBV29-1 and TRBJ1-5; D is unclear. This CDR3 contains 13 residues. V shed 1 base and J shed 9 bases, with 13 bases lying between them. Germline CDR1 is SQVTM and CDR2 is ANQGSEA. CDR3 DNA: TGCAGCGTTGAAGTAACCCAAGATCGGCCCCAGCATTTT. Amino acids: CSVEVTQDRPQHF.

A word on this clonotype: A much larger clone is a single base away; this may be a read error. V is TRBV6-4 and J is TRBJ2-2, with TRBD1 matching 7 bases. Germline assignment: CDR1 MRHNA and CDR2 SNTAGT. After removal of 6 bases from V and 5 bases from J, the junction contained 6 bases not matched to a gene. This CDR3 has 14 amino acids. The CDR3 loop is CASRLRGQTGELFF. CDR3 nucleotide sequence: TGTGCCAGCAGACTCCGGGGACAGACCGGGGAGCTGTTTTTT.

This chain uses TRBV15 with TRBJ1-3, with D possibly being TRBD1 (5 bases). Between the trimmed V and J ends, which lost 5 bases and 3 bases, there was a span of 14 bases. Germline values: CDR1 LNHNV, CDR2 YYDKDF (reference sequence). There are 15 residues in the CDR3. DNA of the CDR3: TGTGCCACCAGCGCCAGGGAGGACTTTGGAAACACCATATATTTT. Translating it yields CATSAREDFGNTIYF. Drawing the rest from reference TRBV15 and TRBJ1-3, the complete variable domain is DAMVIQNPRYQVTQFGKPVTLSCSQTLNHNVMYWYQQKSSQAPKLLFHYYDKDFNNEADTPDNFQSRRPNTSFCFLDIRSPGLGDTAMYLCATSAREDFGNTIYFGEGSWLTVV.

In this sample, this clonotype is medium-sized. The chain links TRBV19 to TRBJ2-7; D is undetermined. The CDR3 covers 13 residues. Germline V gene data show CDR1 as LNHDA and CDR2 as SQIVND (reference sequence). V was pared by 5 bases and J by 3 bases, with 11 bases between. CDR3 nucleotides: TGTGCCAGTAGTTCCTCCAAGGTCTACGAGCAGTACTTC. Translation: CASSSSKVYEQYF.

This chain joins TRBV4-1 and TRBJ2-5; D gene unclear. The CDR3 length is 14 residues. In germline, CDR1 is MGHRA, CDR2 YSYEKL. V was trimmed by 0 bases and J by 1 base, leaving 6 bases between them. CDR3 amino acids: CASSQEGSQETQYF. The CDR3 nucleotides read TGCGCCAGCAGCCAAGAGGGCAGCCAAGAGACCCAGTACTTC.

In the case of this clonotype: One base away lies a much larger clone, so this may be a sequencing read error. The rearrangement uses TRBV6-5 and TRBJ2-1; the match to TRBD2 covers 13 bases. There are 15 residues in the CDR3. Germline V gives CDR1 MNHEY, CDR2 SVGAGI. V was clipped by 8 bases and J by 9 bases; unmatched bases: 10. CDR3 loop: CASLGLAGERCEQFF. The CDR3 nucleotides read TGTGCCAGCCTAGGACTAGCGGGAGAACGGTGTGAGCAGTTCTTC.

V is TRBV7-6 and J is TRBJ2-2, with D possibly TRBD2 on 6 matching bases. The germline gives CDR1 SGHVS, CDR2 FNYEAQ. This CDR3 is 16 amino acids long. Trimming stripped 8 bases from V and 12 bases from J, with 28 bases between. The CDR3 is CASCGRFGTLIGQLFF. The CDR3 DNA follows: TGTGCCAGCTGCGGTAGATTCGGGACTCTGATTGGGCAGCTGTTTTTT.

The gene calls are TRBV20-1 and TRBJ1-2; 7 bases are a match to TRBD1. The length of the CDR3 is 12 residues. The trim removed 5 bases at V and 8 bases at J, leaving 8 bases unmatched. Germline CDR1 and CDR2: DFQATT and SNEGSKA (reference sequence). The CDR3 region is CSARGGGLGYTF. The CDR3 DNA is TGCAGTGCTCGAGGGGGCGGTTTAGGCTACACCTTC.

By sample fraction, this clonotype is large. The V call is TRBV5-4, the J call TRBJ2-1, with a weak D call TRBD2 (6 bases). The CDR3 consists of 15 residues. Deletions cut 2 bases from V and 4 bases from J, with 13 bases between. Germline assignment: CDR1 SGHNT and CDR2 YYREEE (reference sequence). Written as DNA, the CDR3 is TGTGCCAGCAGCTTTCATACGGGAGAGTACAATGAGCAGTTCTTC. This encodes CASSFHTGEYNEQFF.

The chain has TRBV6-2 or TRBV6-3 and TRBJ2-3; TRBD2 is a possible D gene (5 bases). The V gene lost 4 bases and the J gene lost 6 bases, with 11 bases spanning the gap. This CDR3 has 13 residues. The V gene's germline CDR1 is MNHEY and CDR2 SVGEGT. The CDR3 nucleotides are TGTGCCAGCAGTTCTTCTAGCTGGGATACGCAGTATTTT. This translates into CASSSSSWDTQYF.

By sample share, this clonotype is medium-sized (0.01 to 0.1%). The CDR3 nucleotides read TGTGCCAGCAGCTTTGGGGACGCGAGCACAGATACGCAGTATTTT. It yields the protein CASSFGDASTDTQYF. The rearrangement joins TRBV7-9 to TRBJ2-3; D possibly uses TRBD1 or TRBD2 (5 bases each). CDR1 and CDR2 (germline): SEHNR, FQNEAQ (reference sequence). V was trimmed by 3 bases and J by 0 bases, leaving 10 bases between them. The CDR3 runs to 15 residues.

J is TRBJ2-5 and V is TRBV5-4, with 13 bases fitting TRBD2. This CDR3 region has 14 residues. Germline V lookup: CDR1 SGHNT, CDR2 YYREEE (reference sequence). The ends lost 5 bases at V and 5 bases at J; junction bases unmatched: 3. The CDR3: CASSPGLAGETQYF. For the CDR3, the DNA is TGTGCCAGCAGTCCGGGACTAGCGGGGGAGACCCAGTACTTC.

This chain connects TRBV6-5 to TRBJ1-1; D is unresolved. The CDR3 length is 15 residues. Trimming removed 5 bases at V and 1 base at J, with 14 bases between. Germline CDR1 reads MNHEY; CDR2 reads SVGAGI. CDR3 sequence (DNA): TGTGCCAGCAGTCACCAGCCCCCCAGGAACACTGAAGCTTTCTTT. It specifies CASSHQPPRNTEAFF.

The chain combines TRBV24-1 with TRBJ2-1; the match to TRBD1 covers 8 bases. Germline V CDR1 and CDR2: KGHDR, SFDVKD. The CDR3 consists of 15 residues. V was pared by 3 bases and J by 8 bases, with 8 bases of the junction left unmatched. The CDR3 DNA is TGTGCCACCAGTGATAGGACAGGGATTTACGATGAGCAGTTCTTC. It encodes CATSDRTGIYDEQFF.

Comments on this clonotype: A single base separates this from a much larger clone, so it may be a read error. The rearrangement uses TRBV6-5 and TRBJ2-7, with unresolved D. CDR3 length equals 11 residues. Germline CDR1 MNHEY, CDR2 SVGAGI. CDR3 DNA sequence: TGTGACAGCAGTTCTCCCGAGGAGCAGTACTTC. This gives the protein CDSSSPEEQYF.